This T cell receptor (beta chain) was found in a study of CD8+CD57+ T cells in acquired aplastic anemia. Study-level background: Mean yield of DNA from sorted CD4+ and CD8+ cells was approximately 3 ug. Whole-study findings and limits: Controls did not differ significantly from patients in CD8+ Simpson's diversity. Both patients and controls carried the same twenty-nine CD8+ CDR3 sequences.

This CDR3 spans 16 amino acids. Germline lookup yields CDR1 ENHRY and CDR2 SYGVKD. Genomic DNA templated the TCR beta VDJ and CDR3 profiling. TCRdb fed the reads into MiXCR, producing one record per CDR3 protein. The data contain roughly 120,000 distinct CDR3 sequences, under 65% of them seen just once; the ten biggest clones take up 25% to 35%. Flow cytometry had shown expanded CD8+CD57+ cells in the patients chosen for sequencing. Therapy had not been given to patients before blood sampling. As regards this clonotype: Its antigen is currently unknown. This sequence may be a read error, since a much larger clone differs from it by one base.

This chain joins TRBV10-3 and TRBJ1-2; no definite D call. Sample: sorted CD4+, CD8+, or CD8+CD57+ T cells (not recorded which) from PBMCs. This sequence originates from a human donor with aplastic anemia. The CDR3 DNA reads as TGTGCCAGCAGTGAGGAAAGCAACCCCGAAGTCTATGGCTACACCTTC. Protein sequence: CASSEESNPEVYGYTF.